These 5 T cell receptor beta chains were sequenced from one sample in a study of T cell repertoires in cytomegalovirus infection. TCRdb itself ran the reads through MiXCR, one entry per CDR3 protein. In the table there are around 280,000 distinct CDR3 sequences, approximately 15% of which are singletons. Source material: PBMCs. The receptors were sampled from a human donor in good health (CMV status not recorded). Some clones in this sample may be carry-over from other donors' samples.

In its sample, this clonotype was seen many times. The chain links TRBV7-2 to TRBJ2-1, with no clear D. Germline CDR1 SGHTA, CDR2 FQGNSA. The CDR3 runs 16 residues. V was clipped by 4 bases and J by 2 bases, with 15 bases between them. This CDR3 reads CASSSPPGAAYNEQFF. The CDR3 nucleotides are TGTGCCAGCAGCTCACCCCCGGGTGCAGCCTACAATGAGCAGTTCTTC.

The chain has TRBV10-1 and TRBJ2-3, with D uncertain. The V end was cut by 3 bases, the J end by 2 bases, with 9 bases between. Germline CDR1 and CDR2: WNHNN and SYGVQD (reference sequence). The CDR3 covers 14 residues. CDR3 region: CASSDGRFTDTQYF. DNA of the CDR3: TGCGCCAGCAGTGATGGCCGTTTCACAGATACGCAGTATTTT.

This clonotype was seen a handful of times. The rearrangement uses TRBV20-1 and TRBJ2-1; D not resolved. This CDR3 has 12 residues. V was pared by 3 bases and J by 10 bases, with 13 bases between. CDR1 is DFQATT and CDR2 is SNEGSKA in the germline V gene (reference sequence). CDR3 loop: CSARYRGVEQFF. The CDR3 DNA follows: TGCAGTGCTAGGTATAGAGGTGTAGAGCAGTTCTTC.

This clonotype was detected once. V usage is TRBV7-9 and J usage is TRBJ1-5, with D unresolved. Germline-derived CDR1 and CDR2 are SEHNR and FQNEAQ (reference sequence). V was trimmed by 1 base and J by 1 base, leaving 11 bases between them. The CDR3 is made up of 16 amino acids. CDR3 sequence reads: CASSLGAARSNQPQHF. In DNA, the CDR3 is TGTGCCAGCAGCTTAGGAGCTGCCAGAAGCAATCAGCCCCAGCATTTT. The full variable domain, with the rest looked up from reference TRBV7-9 and TRBJ1-5, is DTGVSQNPRHKITKRGQNVTFRCDPISEHNRLYWYRQTLGQGPEFLTYFQNEAQLEKSRLLSDRFSAERPKGSFSTLEIQRTEQGDSAMYLCASSLGAARSNQPQHFGDGTRLSIL.

Remarks on this clonotype: A read error is possible here, since a much larger clone lies one base away. The genes are TRBV7-2 and TRBJ2-7; unclear D gene. The length of the CDR3 is 11 residues. Germline CDR1 SGHTA, CDR2 FQGNSA. DNA of the CDR3: TGTCCCAGCAGCTTAGCTAAGGAGCAGTACTTC. Protein: CPSSLAKEQYF.